This TCR beta chain was retrieved from a study of post-analysis software for immune sequencing data. Turning to the study itself: Progressive-relapsing, secondary progressive and relapsing-remitting multiple sclerosis were among the disease courses included. General study findings and limits: Diversity measured as normalized Chao1 was significantly lower in multiple sclerosis patients than in controls. Higher frequency in patients than in controls was seen for about five TRBV segments, with TRBV5-6, TRBV5-1 and TRBV20-1 among them. The authors found that F measure strongly co-clustered same-batch samples.

Unique molecular identifiers tagged the TCR beta cDNA libraries. Input of about 0.9 to 10 million T cells yielded hundreds of thousands of cDNA molecules. Each CDR3 protein is one row after TCRdb ran MiXCR on the PCR reads. This sample carries roughly 670,000 distinct CDR3 sequences, 59% of them seen once, and the ten largest clones take about 11%. Concerning this clonotype: The antigen is undetermined.

V trimming: 4 bases; J trimming: 2 bases; junction bases outside the gene matches: 8. The germline gives CDR1 SQVTM, CDR2 ANQGSEA. The CDR3 is made up of 15 amino acids. This clonotype originated in a girl aged 2 to 9 with multiple sclerosis. This rearrangement joins TRBV29-1 to TRBJ1-2, with 9 bases lining up with TRBD1. Sequenced sample: blood. CDR3 protein: CSVGLVGTGNYGYTF. DNA of the CDR3: TGCAGCGTTGGATTAGTAGGGACAGGGAACTATGGCTACACCTTC.